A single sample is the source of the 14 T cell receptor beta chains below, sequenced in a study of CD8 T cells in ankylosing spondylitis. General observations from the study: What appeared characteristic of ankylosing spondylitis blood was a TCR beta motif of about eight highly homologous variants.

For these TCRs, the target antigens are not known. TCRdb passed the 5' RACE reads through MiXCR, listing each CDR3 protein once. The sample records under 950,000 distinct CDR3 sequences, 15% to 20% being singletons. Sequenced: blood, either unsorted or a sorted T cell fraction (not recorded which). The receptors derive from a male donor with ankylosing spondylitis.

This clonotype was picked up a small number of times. The CDR3 DNA reads as TGTGCCAGCAGCTTAGCCTGGACAGGGATGGACAAGACCCAGTACTTC. Its protein product is CASSLAWTGMDKTQYF. The J gene is TRBJ2-5, the V gene TRBV11-1; 8 bases match TRBD1. This CDR3 region has 16 residues. Germline trimming cut 0 bases from V and 6 bases from J; bases unmatched to any gene: 9. Germline assignment: CDR1 SGHAT and CDR2 FQDESV (reference sequence).

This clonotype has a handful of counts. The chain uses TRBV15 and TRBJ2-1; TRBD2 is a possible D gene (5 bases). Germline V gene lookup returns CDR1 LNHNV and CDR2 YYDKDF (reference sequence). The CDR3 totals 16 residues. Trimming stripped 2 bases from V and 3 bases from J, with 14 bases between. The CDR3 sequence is CATSRRGAELYNEQFF. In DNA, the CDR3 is TGTGCCACCAGCAGAAGAGGAGCGGAGCTCTACAATGAGCAGTTCTTC.

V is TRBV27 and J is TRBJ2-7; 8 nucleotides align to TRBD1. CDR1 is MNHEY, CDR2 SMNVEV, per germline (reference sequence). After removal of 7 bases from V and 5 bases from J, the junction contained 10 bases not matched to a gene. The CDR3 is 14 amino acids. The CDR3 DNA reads TGTGCCAGCACCAGACAGGGGTCGAGCAACGAGCAGTACTTC. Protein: CASTRQGSSNEQYF.

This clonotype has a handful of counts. This chain's CDR3 is CASSYTRQGAGSPLHF. DNA of the CDR3: TGTGCCAGCAGTTACACTCGACAGGGCGCGGGATCACCCCTCCACTTT. The chain is built from TRBV6-5 and TRBJ1-6; 7 bases fit TRBD1. CDR3 length: 16 residues. The germline V gene encodes CDR1 MNHEY and CDR2 SVGAGI. Trimming removed 2 bases from V and 10 bases from J; junction bases left unmatched: 11.

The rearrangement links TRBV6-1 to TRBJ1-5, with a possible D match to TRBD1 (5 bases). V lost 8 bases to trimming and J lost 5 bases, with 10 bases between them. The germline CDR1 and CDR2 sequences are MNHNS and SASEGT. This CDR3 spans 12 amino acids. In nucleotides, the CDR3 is TGTGCCAGCGTTCGGGGGGATCAGCCCCAGCATTTT. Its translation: CASVRGDQPQHF.

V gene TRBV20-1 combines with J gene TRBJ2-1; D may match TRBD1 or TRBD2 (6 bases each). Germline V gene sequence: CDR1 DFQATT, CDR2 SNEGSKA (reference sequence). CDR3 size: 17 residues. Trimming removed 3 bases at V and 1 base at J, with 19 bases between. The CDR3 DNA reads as TGCAGTGCTAGTTCAGTGAGGGGGGCCGTTTCCTACAATGAGCAGTTCTTC. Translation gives CSASSVRGAVSYNEQFF.

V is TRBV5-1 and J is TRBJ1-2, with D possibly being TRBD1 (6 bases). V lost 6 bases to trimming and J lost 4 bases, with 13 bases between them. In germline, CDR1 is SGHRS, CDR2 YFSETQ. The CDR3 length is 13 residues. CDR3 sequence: CASTEDSFYGYTF. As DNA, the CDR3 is TGCGCCAGCACCGAGGACAGTTTCTATGGCTACACCTTC.

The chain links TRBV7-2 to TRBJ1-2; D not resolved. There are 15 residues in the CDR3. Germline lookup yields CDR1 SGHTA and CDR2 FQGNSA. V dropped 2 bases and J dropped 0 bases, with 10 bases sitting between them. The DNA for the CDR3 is TGTGCCAGCAGCTTACTATTCGAGACTAACTATGGCTACACCTTC. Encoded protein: CASSLLFETNYGYTF.

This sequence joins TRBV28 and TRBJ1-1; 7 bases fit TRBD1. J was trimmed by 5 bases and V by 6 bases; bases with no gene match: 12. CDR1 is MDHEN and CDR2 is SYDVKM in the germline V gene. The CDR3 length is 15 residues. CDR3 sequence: CASRSQEGGATEAFF. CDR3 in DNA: TGTGCCAGCAGGTCGCAAGAAGGGGGCGCGACTGAAGCTTTCTTT.

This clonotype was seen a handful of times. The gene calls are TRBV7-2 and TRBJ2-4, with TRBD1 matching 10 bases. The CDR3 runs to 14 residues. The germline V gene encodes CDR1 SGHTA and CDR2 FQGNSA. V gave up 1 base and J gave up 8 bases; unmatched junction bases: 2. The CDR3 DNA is TGTGCCAGCAGCTTAGGACAGGGGGCGCACATTCAGTACTTC. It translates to CASSLGQGAHIQYF.

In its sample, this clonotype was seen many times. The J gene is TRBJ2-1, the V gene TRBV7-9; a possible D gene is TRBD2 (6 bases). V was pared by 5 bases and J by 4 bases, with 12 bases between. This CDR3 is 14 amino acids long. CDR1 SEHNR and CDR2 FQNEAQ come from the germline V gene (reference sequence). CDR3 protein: CASSPGTGYNEQFF. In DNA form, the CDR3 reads TGTGCCAGCAGCCCGGGGACTGGGTACAATGAGCAGTTCTTC. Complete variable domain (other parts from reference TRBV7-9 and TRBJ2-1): DTGVSQNPRHKITKRGQNVTFRCDPISEHNRLYWYRQTLGQGPEFLTYFQNEAQLEKSRLLSDRFSAERPKGSFSTLEIQRTEQGDSAMYLCASSPGTGYNEQFFGPGTRLTVL.

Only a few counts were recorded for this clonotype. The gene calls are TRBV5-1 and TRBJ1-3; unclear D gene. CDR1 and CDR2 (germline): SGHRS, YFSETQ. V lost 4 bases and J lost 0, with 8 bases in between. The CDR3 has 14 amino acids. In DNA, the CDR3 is TGCGCCAGCAGCCCGCGCTACTCTGGAAACACCATATATTTT. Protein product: CASSPRYSGNTIYF.

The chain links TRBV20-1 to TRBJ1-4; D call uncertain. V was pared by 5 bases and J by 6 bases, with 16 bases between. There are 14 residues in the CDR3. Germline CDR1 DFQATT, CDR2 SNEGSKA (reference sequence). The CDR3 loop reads CSAGTQYPHEKLFF. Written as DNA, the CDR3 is TGCAGTGCTGGAACGCAGTACCCCCATGAAAAACTGTTTTTT.

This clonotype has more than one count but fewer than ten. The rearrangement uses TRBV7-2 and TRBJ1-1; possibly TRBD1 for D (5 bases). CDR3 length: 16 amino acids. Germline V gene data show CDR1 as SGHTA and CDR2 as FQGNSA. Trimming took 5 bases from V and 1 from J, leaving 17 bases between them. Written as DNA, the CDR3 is TGTGCCAGCAGCCGAACCAGGGCGGTTCGGAACACTGAAGCTTTCTTT. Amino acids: CASSRTRAVRNTEAFF.